The clone carrying this TCR beta chain was found a few times. Its antigen is undetermined. The 5'RACE template-switching step produced TCR cDNA and added a universal primer site and UMIs. TCRdb re-called the 5' RACE reads through MiXCR, storing one row per CDR3 protein. The sample records about 630,000 distinct CDR3 sequences, more than 9% being singletons. From germline, CDR1 is SGHRS and CDR2 YFSETQ. Trimming shortened V by 0 bases and J by 2 bases, and 15 bases separated the two germline ends. The CDR3 is 17 amino acids. This sample is drawn from a study of T cells after yellow fever vaccination. At the level of the study: In the case of low-cell-number fractions, SMART-Seq v4 Ultra Low Input was used for preparation.

Whole-study results and caveats: Peaking on day 5 versus 15, the secondary response was faster but weaker.

V is TRBV5-1 and J is TRBJ2-1; maybe TRBD2 (8 bases). This TCR came from a man aged 30 to 39 who received the YFV17D yellow fever vaccine. The sample consisted of PBMCs, taken on the day of the yellow fever booster vaccination. CDR3 coding DNA: TGCGCCAGCAGCTTGGACACGGGAGGGGGCACCTACAATGAGCAGTTCTTC. Its protein is CASSLDTGGGTYNEQFF.